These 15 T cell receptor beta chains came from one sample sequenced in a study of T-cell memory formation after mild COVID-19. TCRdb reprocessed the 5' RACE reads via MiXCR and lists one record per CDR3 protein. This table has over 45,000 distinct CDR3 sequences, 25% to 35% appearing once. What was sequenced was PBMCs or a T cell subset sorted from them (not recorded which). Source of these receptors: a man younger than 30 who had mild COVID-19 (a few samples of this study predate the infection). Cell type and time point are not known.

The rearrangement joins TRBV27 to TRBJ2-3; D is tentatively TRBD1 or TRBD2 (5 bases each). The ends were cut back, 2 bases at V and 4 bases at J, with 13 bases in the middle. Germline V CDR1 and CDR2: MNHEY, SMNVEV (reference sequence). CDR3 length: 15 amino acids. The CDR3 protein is CASSLVGEPSDTQYF. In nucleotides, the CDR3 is TGTGCCAGCAGTTTAGTGGGGGAGCCCTCAGATACGCAGTATTTT.

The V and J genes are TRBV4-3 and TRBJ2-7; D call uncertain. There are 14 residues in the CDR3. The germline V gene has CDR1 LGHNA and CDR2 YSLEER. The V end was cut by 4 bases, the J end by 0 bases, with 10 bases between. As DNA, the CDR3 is TGCGCCAGCAGCCTATACCGCGGCTCCTACGAGCAGTACGTC. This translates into CASSLYRGSYEQYV.

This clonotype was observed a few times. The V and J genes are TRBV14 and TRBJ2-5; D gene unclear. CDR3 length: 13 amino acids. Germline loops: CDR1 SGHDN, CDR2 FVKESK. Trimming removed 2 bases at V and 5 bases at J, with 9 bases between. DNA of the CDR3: TGTGCCAGCAGCCAAACAGCTACGGAGACCCAGTACTTC. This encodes CASSQTATETQYF.

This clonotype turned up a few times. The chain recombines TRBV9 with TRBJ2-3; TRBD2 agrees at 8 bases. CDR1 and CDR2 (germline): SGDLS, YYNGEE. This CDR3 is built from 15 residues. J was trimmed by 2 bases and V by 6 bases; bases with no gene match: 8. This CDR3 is CASNLAGGVTDTQYF. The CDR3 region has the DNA TGTGCCAGCAATCTTGCCGGGGGGGTCACAGATACGCAGTATTTT.

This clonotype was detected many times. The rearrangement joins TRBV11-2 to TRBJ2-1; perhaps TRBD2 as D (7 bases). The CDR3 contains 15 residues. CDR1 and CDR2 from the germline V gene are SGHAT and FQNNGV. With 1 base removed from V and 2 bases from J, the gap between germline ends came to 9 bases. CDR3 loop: CASSLGGGPYNEQFF. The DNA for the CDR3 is TGTGCCAGCAGCTTAGGGGGGGGGCCCTACAATGAGCAGTTCTTC.

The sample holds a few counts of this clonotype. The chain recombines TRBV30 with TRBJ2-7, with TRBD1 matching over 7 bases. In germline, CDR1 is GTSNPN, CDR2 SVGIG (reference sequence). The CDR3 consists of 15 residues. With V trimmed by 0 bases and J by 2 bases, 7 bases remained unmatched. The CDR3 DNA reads TGTGCCTGGAGTGTTTCATCCGGGACAGCCTACGAGCAGTACTTC. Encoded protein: CAWSVSSGTAYEQYF.

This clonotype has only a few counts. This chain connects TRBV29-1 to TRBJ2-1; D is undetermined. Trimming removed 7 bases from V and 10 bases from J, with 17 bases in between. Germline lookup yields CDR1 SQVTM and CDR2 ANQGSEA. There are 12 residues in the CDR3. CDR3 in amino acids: CSATAGTREQFF. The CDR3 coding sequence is TGCAGCGCAACGGCTGGTACAAGAGAGCAGTTCTTC.

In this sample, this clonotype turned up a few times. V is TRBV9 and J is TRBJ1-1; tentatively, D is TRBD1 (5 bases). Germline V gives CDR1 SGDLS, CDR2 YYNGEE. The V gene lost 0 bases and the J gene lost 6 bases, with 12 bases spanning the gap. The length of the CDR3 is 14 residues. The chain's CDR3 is CASSVGGDSAEAFF. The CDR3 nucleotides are TGTGCCAGCAGCGTAGGAGGGGATAGCGCTGAAGCTTTCTTT.

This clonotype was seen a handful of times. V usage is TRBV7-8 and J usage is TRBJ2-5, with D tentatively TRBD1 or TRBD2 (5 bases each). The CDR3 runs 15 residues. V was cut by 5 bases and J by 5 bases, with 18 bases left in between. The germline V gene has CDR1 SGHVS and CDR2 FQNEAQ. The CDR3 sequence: CASSHQDGAGETQYF. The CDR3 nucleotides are TGTGCCAGCAGCCATCAGGACGGGGCCGGGGAGACCCAGTACTTC.

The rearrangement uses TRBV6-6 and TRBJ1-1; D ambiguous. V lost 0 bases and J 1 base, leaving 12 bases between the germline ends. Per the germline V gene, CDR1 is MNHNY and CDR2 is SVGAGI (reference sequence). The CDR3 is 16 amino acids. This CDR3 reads CASSYSRERGNTEAFF. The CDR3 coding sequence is TGTGCCAGCAGTTACTCTAGGGAACGGGGGAACACTGAAGCTTTCTTT.

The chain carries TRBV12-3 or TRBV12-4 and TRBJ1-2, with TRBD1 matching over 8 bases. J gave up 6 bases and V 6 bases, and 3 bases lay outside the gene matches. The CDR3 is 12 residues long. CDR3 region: CASSDRGNGYTF. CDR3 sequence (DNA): TGTGCCAGCAGCGACAGGGGTAATGGCTACACCTTC.

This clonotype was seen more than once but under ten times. CDR3 DNA sequence: TGTGCCAGCAGTGTGTCGGGGGATGAGACCCAGTACTTC. This gives the protein CASSVSGDETQYF. The J gene is TRBJ2-5, the V gene TRBV25-1; possible D gene TRBD2, 6 bases. Trimming removed 4 bases from V and 5 bases from J, with 11 bases in between. The CDR3 is 13 residues long. Germline CDR1 and CDR2: MGHDK and SYGVNS.

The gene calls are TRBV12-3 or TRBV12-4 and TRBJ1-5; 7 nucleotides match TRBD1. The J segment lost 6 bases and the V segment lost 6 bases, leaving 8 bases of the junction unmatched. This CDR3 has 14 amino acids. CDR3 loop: CASSLDRASQPQHF. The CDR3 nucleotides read TGTGCCAGCAGCCTTGACAGGGCGAGTCAGCCCCAGCATTTT.

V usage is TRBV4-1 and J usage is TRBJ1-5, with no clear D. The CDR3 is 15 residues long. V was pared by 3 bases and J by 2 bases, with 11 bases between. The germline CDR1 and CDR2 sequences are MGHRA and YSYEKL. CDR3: CASSQGPWGNQPQHF. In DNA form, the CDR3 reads TGCGCCAGCAGCCAGGGCCCATGGGGCAATCAGCCCCAGCATTTT.

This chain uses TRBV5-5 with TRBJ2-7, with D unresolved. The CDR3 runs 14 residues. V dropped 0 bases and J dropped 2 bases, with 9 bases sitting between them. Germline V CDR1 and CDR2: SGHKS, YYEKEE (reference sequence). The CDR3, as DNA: TGTGCCAGCAGCTTGGTTAGGAATCCCTACGAGCAGTACTTC. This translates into CASSLVRNPYEQYF.